A single sample is the source of the 21 T cell receptor beta chains below, sequenced in a study of regulatory dendritic cells for organ transplantation. The data were produced by immunoSEQ multiplex PCR, yet TCRdb's version contains in-frame clones alone and is incomplete. The sample carries around 29,000 clones, approximately 82% recorded once. The source material was naive CD8+ T cells from blood. Subset meaning: CD45RA+ naive T cells. These receptor sequences come from a human donor in good health.

The J gene is TRBJ2-7, the V gene TRBV30; D is ambiguous. Trimming left V 1 base short and J 3 bases short, with 4 bases between. The CDR3 sequence is 11 residues long. CDR1 and CDR2 (germline): GTSNPN, SVGIG (reference sequence). CDR3 sequence (DNA): TGTGCCTGGAGTGCCCACTACGAGCAGTACTTC. Translating gives CAWSAHYEQYF.

The chain links TRBV9 to TRBJ2-1; 9 bases match TRBD2. Trimming at V came to 2 bases and at J to 0 bases, leaving 3 bases not matched to a gene. Per the germline V gene, CDR1 is SGDLS and CDR2 is YYNGEE. The CDR3 has 16 residues. The CDR3 region has the DNA TGTGCCAGCAGCGTTCGAGCGGGGGGCTCCTACAATGAGCAGTTCTTC. Translation: CASSVRAGGSYNEQFF.

This clone was seen just once. This chain uses TRBV6-5 with TRBJ1-1, with a possible D match to TRBD1 (6 bases). The CDR3 covers 15 residues. Trimming stripped 6 bases from V and 4 bases from J, with 18 bases between. CDR1 MNHEY and CDR2 SVGAGI come from the germline V gene. This chain's CDR3 is CASSPPDRSTTEAFF. DNA of the CDR3: TGTGCCAGCAGCCCCCCCGACAGGAGTACCACTGAAGCTTTCTTT.

The gene calls are TRBV7-8 and TRBJ2-2; weak D call: TRBD2 (6 bases). Trimming removed 4 bases at V and 3 bases at J, with 12 bases between. CDR3 length: 15 amino acids. Germline CDR1 SGHVS, CDR2 FQNEAQ. CDR3 in DNA: TGTGCCAGCAGCTCCACCGCGGGGTACACCGGGGAGCTGTTTTTT. Translating it yields CASSSTAGYTGELFF.

The J gene is TRBJ2-7, the V gene TRBV18; the match to TRBD1 covers 9 bases. This CDR3 is built from 15 residues. Trimming cost V 6 bases and J 0 bases; bases outside gene matches: 6. Germline V gene sequence: CDR1 KGHSH, CDR2 LQKENI. CDR3 in DNA: TGTGCCAGCTCGCCAACAGGGGGCTCCTCCTACGAGCAGTACTTC. Its protein is CASSPTGGSSYEQYF.

J is TRBJ1-5 and V is TRBV5-6; a possible D gene is TRBD1 (6 bases). This CDR3 has 14 residues. V shed 0 bases and J shed 5 bases, with 9 bases lying between them. Germline CDR1 SGHDT, CDR2 YYEEEE. The CDR3 region is CASSLGQAHQPQHF. The DNA for the CDR3 is TGTGCCAGCAGCTTGGGACAGGCCCATCAGCCCCAGCATTTT.

The J gene is TRBJ2-2, the V gene TRBV5-8; no definite D call. CDR3 size: 12 residues. V lost 5 bases, J lost 7 bases, and 9 bases lay in between. CDR1 and CDR2 from the germline V gene are SGHTS and YDEGEE. Here the CDR3 DNA reads TGTGCCAGCAGACCAGTGGTCGGGGAGCTGTTTTTT. It translates to CASRPVVGELFF.

This clone came up once. This chain links TRBV14 with TRBJ1-1, with D uncertain. The CDR3 extends over 15 amino acids. The germline V and J ends were trimmed by 2 bases and 0 bases, with 10 bases remaining between them. In germline, CDR1 is SGHDN, CDR2 FVKESK. The DNA for the CDR3 is TGTGCCAGCAGCCAAAGCAGGCAAATGAACACTGAAGCTTTCTTT. Translating it yields CASSQSRQMNTEAFF.

The chain is built from TRBV19 and TRBJ1-1, with TRBD1 matching over 7 bases. The J segment lost 5 bases and the V segment lost 3 bases, leaving 6 bases of the junction unmatched. Germline V gene data show CDR1 as LNHDA and CDR2 as SQIVND (reference sequence). This CDR3 is built from 14 residues. This CDR3 reads CASSIRDRWTEAFF. CDR3 sequence (DNA): TGTGCCAGTAGTATCCGGGACAGATGGACTGAAGCTTTCTTT.

The chain is built from TRBV9 and TRBJ1-6, with 9 bases aligning to TRBD1. Per the germline V gene, CDR1 is SGDLS and CDR2 is YYNGEE. The CDR3 sequence is 16 residues long. V lost 3 bases to trimming and J lost 7 bases; unmatched junction nucleotides: 8. CDR3 protein: CASSDMPGTGNSPLHF. CDR3 nucleotide sequence: TGTGCCAGCAGCGACATGCCCGGGACAGGGAATTCACCCCTCCACTTT.

The chain is built from TRBV29-1 and TRBJ2-3; a weak D match, TRBD1 (6 bases). Germline CDR1 SQVTM, CDR2 ANQGSEA. Deletions cut 4 bases from V and 5 bases from J, with 13 bases between. This CDR3 has 13 amino acids. The CDR3 is CSVVLGAIDTQYF. The CDR3 nucleotides are TGCAGCGTTGTATTGGGGGCAATAGATACGCAGTATTTT.

The chain is built from TRBV11-2 and TRBJ2-7; 10 nucleotides align to TRBD2. V was pared by 1 base and J by 3 bases, with 0 bases of the junction left unmatched. Germline CDR1 SGHAT, CDR2 FQNNGV. This CDR3 is 14 amino acids long. CDR3 nucleotide sequence: TGTGCCAGCAGCTTAGGGACTAGCGGCTACGAGCAGTACTTC. Protein: CASSLGTSGYEQYF.

The CDR3 here is CASSFLRQSPETQYF. In DNA, the CDR3 is TGCGCCAGCAGCTTTCTACGACAAAGCCCAGAGACCCAGTACTTC. This chain uses TRBV5-1 with TRBJ2-5; no definite D call. V was clipped by 2 bases and J by 4 bases, with 15 bases between them. This CDR3 has 15 amino acids. Germline V gene lookup returns CDR1 SGHRS and CDR2 YFSETQ.

This chain uses TRBV7-9 with TRBJ1-1, with D maybe TRBD1 (5 bases). The CDR3 spans 16 residues. V gave up 4 bases and J gave up 3 bases, with 18 bases separating them. Germline V gene sequence: CDR1 SEHNR, CDR2 FQNEAQ (reference sequence). The CDR3 region has the DNA TGTGCCAGCAGCTCCCCTCGGACGGGGGGAGACACTGAAGCTTTCTTT. Translated, it gives CASSSPRTGGDTEAFF.

The rearrangement uses TRBV13 and TRBJ1-1; 7 bases agree with TRBD1. The V segment lost 5 bases and the J segment 0 bases; nucleotides outside the gene matches: 6. Germline-derived CDR1 and CDR2 are PRHDT and FYEKMQ (reference sequence). The CDR3 extends over 15 amino acids. The CDR3 DNA follows: TGTGCCAGCAGCGTGGGACAGCTTTTGAACACTGAAGCTTTCTTT. This sequence encodes CASSVGQLLNTEAFF.

The chain links TRBV7-6 to TRBJ2-3, with D tentatively TRBD1 (5 bases). V lost 2 bases and J 4 bases, leaving 10 bases between the germline ends. CDR3 length equals 14 residues. Germline CDR1 is SGHVS and CDR2 is FNYEAQ. CDR3 DNA: TGTGCCAGCAGCTTACAGGGTATCCCAGATACGCAGTATTTT. Its translation: CASSLQGIPDTQYF.

J is TRBJ2-6 and V is TRBV15, with 9 bases identical to TRBD1. Unmatched junction bases numbered 8, after V lost 4 bases and J lost 4 bases. The CDR3 spans 17 residues. CDR1 and CDR2 (germline): LNHNV, YYDKDF (reference sequence). The CDR3 coding sequence is TGTGCCACCAGCATGGACAGGGGAGGCATCGGGGCCAACGTCCTGACTTTC. This encodes CATSMDRGGIGANVLTF.

The chain joins TRBV21-1 to TRBJ1-5; the table's D call TRBD1 went unverified against the DNA. TRBV21-1 is annotated as a pseudogene. CDR3 size: 15 residues. As DNA, the CDR3 is TGTGCCAGCAGCAAAGTGGGCAGTAGCAATCAGCCCCAGCATTTT. Protein sequence: CASSKVGSSNQPQHF.

This chain joins TRBV4-2 and TRBJ1-6; perhaps TRBD1 as D (6 bases). Trimming left V 0 bases short and J 3 bases short, with 15 bases between. Looked up from germline, CDR1 is LGHNA and CDR2 is YNFKEQ. The CDR3 is 18 amino acids. CDR3: CASSQENPTGFYNSPLHF. The CDR3 DNA sequence: TGTGCCAGCAGCCAAGAGAACCCGACAGGCTTCTATAATTCACCCCTCCACTTT.

V and J are TRBV7-9 and TRBJ1-1; 7 bases match TRBD1. Germline values: CDR1 SEHNR, CDR2 FQNEAQ (reference sequence). The CDR3 length is 14 residues. The junction had 9 bases not matched to a gene; V was cut back by 5 bases and J by 6 bases. In DNA, the CDR3 is TGTGCCAGCAGCCCACAGGGGATATGGCCTGAAGCTTTCTTT. Its protein product is CASSPQGIWPEAFF.

The gene calls are TRBV7-9 and TRBJ1-1, with TRBD1 identical over 7 bases. The CDR3 contains 15 residues. The germline gives CDR1 SEHNR, CDR2 FQNEAQ (reference sequence). V lost 4 bases and J lost 0; bases outside the gene matches: 5. The CDR3 loop reads CASSSRQGMNTEAFF. In nucleotides, the CDR3 is TGTGCCAGCAGCTCTCGACAGGGTATGAACACTGAAGCTTTCTTT.